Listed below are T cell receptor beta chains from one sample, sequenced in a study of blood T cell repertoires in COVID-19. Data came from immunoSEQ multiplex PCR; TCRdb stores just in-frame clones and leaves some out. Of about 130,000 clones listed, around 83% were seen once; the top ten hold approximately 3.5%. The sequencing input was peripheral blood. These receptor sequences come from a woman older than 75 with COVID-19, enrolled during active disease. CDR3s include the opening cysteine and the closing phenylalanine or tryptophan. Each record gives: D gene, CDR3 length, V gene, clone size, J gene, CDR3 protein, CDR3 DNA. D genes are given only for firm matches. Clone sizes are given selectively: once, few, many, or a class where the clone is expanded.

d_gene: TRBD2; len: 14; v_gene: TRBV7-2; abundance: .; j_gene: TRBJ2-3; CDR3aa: CASQRGGSTDTQYF; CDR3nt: TGTGCCAGCCAGCGGGGAGGGAGCACAGATACGCAGTATTTT
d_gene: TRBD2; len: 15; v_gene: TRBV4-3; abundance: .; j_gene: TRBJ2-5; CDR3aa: CASSQVLAGQETQYF; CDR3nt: TGCGCCAGCAGCCAGGTTCTAGCGGGGCAAGAGACCCAGTACTTC
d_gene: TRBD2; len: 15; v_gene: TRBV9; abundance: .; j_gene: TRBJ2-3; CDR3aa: CASSAEGLEIDTQYF; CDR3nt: TGTGCCAGCAGCGCTGAGGGACTAGAAATAGATACGCAGTATTTT
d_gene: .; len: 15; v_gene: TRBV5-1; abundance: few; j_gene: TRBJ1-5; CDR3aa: CASSLLSGEGQPQHF; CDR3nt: TGCGCCAGCAGCTTGTTATCAGGGGAAGGTCAGCCCCAGCATTTT
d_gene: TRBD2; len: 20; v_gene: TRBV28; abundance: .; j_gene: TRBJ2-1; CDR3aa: CASSLSPGQGTSGRANEQFF; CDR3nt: TGTGCCAGCAGTTTATCCCCCGGACAGGGGACTAGCGGGAGGGCAAATGAGCAGTTCTTC
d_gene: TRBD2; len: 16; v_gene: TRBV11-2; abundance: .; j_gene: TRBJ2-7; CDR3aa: CASSLDSGSPSYEQYF; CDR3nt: TGTGCCAGCAGCTTAGATAGCGGGAGCCCCTCCTACGAGCAGTACTTC
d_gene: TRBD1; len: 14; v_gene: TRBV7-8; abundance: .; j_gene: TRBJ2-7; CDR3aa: CASSNRDRDYEQYF; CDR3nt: TGTGCCAGCAGCAACCGGGACAGGGACTACGAGCAGTACTTC
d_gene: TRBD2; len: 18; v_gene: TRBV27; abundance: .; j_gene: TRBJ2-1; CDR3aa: CASSLRASGSTFSSEQFF; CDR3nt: TGTGCCAGCAGTTTAAGGGCTAGCGGGAGCACCTTTTCGTCTGAGCAGTTCTTC
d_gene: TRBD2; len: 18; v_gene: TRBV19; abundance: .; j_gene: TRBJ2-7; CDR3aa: CASSQRTSGRSWAYEQYF; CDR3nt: TGTGCCAGTAGCCAAAGGACTAGCGGGAGGTCTTGGGCCTACGAGCAGTACTTC
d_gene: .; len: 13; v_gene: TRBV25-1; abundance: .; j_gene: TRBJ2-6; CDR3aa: CASSFSGANVLTF; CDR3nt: TGTGCCAGCAGCTTTTCTGGGGCCAACGTCCTGACTTTC
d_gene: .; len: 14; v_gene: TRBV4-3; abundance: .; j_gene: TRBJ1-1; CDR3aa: CASSQGAMNTEAFF; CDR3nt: TGCGCCAGCAGCCAAGGCGCCATGAACACTGAAGCTTTCTTT
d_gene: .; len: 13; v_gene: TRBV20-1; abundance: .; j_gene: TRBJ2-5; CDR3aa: CSASRGIQETQYF; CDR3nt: TGCAGTGCTAGTCGCGGGATTCAAGAGACCCAGTACTTC
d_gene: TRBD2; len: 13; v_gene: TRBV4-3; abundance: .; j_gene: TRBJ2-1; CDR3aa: CASSHETSLEQFF; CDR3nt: TGCGCCAGCAGCCATGAGACTAGCCTTGAGCAGTTCTTC
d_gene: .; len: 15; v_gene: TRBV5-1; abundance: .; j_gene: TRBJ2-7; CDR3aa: CASSPPGLQGGEQYF; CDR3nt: TGCGCCAGCAGCCCGCCAGGCCTTCAAGGGGGCGAGCAGTACTTC
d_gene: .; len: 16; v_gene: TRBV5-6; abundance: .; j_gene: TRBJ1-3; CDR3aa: CASSSYRFSSGNTIYF; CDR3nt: TGTGCCAGCAGCTCATACAGGTTTAGCTCTGGAAACACCATATATTTT
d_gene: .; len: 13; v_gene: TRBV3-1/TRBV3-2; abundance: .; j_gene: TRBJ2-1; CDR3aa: CASSLSGDNEQFF; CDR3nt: TGTGCCAGCAGCCTAAGCGGAGACAATGAGCAGTTCTTC
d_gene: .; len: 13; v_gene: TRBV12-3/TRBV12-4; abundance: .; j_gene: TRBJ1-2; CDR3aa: CASSPSGPYGYTF; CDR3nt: TGTGCCAGCAGTCCCTCAGGGCCCTATGGCTACACCTTC
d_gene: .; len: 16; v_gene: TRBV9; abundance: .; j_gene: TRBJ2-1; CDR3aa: CASSPRRDGTRDEQFF; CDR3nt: TGTGCCAGCAGCCCCCGGAGGGATGGAACGCGGGATGAGCAGTTCTTC
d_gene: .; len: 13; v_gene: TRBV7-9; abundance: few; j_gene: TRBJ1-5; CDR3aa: CASSGEFNQPQHF; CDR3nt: TGTGCCAGCTCGGGGGAGTTCAATCAGCCCCAGCATTTT
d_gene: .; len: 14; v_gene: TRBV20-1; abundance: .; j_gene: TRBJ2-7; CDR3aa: CSASGGTSLGEQYF; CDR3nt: TGCAGTGCTAGTGGTGGGACTTCCCTCGGCGAGCAGTACTTC
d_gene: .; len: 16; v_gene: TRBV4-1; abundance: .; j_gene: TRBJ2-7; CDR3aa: CASSQHADRPPYEQYF; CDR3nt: TGCGCCAGCAGCCAGCATGCCGACAGGCCACCCTACGAGCAGTACTTC
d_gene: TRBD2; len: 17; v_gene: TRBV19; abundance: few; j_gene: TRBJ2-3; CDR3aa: CASSMGSVAGGGDTQYF; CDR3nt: TGTGCCAGTAGTATGGGGTCGGTCGCGGGAGGCGGAGATACGCAGTATTTT
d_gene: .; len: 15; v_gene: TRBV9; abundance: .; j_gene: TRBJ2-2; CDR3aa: CASSVAGRVPGELFF; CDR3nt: TGTGCCAGCAGCGTAGCTGGCAGGGTCCCCGGGGAGCTGTTTTTT
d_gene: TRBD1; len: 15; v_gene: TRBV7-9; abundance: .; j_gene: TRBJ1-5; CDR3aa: CASSFSGQGVQPQHF; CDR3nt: TGTGCCAGCAGCTTCTCCGGACAGGGGGTTCAGCCCCAGCATTTT
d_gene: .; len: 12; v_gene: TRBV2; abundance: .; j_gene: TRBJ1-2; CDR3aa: CASSAVNYGYTF; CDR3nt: TGTGCCAGCAGTGCGGTGAACTATGGCTACACCTTC
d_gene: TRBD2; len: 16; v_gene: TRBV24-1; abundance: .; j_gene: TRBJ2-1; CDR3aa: CATSGASGNSYNEQFF; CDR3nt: TGTGCCACCAGTGGCGCTAGCGGTAACTCCTACAATGAGCAGTTCTTC
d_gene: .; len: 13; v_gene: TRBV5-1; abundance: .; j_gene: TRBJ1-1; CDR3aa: CASSLGQAGEAFF; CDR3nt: TGCGCCAGCAGCTTGGGACAGGCGGGTGAAGCTTTCTTT
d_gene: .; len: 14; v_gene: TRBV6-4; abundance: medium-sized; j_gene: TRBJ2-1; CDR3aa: CASSDGSSYNEQFF; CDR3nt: TGTGCCAGCAGTGACGGGAGCTCCTACAATGAGCAGTTCTTC
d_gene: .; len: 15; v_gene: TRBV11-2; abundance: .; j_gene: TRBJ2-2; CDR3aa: CASSFQTANTGELFF; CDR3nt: TGTGCCAGCAGTTTTCAGACTGCGAACACCGGGGAGCTGTTTTTT
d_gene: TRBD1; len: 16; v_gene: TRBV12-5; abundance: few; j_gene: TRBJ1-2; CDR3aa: CASGLVPGQGIGGYTF; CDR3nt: TGTGCTAGTGGTTTGGTACCAGGACAGGGGATAGGAGGCTACACCTTC
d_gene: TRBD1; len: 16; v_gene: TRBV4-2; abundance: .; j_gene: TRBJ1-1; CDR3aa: CASSPNPTGRFAEAFF; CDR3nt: TGTGCCAGCAGCCCTAACCCGACAGGGAGGTTCGCTGAAGCTTTCTTT
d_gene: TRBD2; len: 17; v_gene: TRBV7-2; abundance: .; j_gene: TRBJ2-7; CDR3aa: CASSPGTSAWIGYEQYF; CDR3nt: TGTGCCAGCAGCCCCGGGACTAGCGCCTGGATTGGCTACGAGCAGTACTTC
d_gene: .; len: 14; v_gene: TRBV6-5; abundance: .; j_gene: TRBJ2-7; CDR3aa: CASSPSTGRYEQYF; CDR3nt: TGTGCCAGCAGTCCATCGACAGGGAGGTACGAGCAGTACTTC
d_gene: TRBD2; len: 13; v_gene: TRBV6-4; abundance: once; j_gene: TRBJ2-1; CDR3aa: CASSDSSGRVLFF; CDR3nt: TGTGCCAGCAGTGACAGTAGCGGGAGAGTGCTGTTCTTC
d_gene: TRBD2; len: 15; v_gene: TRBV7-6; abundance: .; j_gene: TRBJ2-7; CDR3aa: CASSLSPGGRYEQYF; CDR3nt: TGTGCCAGCAGCTTAAGTCCGGGAGGGCGATACGAGCAGTACTTC
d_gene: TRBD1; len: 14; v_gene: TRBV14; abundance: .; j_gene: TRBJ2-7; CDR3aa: CASSQVMDRGEQYF; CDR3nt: TGTGCCAGCAGCCAAGTAATGGACAGGGGCGAGCAGTACTTC
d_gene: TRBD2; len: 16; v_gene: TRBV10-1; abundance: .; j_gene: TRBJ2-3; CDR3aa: CASSEGLAGGGDTQYF; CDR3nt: TGCGCCAGCAGTGAGGGACTAGCGGGAGGAGGCGATACGCAGTATTTT
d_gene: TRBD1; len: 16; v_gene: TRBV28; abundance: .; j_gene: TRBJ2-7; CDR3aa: CASTTIPGQPTGEQYF; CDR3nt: TGTGCCAGCACCACAATCCCGGGACAGCCTACTGGCGAGCAGTACTTC
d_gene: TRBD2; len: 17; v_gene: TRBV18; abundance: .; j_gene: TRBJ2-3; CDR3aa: CASSPLKSGRALDTQYF; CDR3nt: TGTGCCAGCTCACCACTTAAGAGCGGGAGGGCCTTAGATACGCAGTATTTT